This T cell receptor (beta chain) was profiled in a study of Ad26.COV2.S vaccination and SARS-CoV-2 variants. On the study more broadly: Once or twice, 56 days apart, Ad26.COV2.S was delivered intramuscularly.

The method was immunoSEQ multiplex PCR; TCRdb's version includes in-frame clones alone and lacks a portion of them. The sample contains 350,000 to 500,000 clones, roughly 88% of which appear only once. Treatment: around 19 received Ad26.COV2.S at low or high dose, single or two shots; 5 received placebo; per-sample allocation not given. After the first vaccine or placebo injection, samples were drawn on day 63. This person who donated was an adult of 18-55 years in Boston. SARS-CoV-2 spike from the Wuhan strain was encoded by the vaccine, an Ad26 vector. This CDR3 is built from 14 residues. Germline lookup yields CDR1 SEHNR and CDR2 FQNEAQ (reference sequence). The germline V and J ends were trimmed by 5 bases and 3 bases, with 13 bases remaining between them.

The specimen was peripheral blood, collected in a trial of Ad26.COV2.S vaccine versus placebo. The rearrangement uses TRBV7-9 and TRBJ2-5; tentative D call: TRBD1 (7 bases). The TCR comes from a person aged 18 to 59 who received the Ad26.COV2.S COVID-19 vaccine or a placebo. In nucleotides, the CDR3 is TGTGCCAGCAGCGCCTCAGGGGGGAAAGAGACCCAGTACTTC. It yields the protein CASSASGGKETQYF.